The 2 T cell receptor beta chains listed next were all sequenced from one sample in a study of T cell responses to AZD1222 COVID-19 vaccine. Only in-frame clones appear in the TCRdb table, and some are missing; sequencing was by immunoSEQ multiplex PCR. Found here are roughly 120,000 clones, around 90% of them singletons; the top ten hold 1% to 1.5%. Sequenced here: peripheral blood, sampled on day 0 of AZD1222 vaccination. These receptors came from an adult in good health.

In this sample, this clone turned up once. The chain is built from TRBV10-3 and TRBJ2-2; 7 positions agree with TRBD1. CDR3 length: 16 residues. V lost 9 bases and J lost 1; bases outside the gene matches: 11. CDR1 ENHRY and CDR2 SYGVKD come from the germline V gene. CDR3 residues: CAISQPGTENTGELFF. The CDR3 nucleotides read TGTGCCATTTCCCAACCCGGGACAGAGAACACCGGGGAGCTGTTTTTT.

The gene calls are TRBV12-3 or TRBV12-4 and TRBJ2-7, with D possibly TRBD2 on 6 matching bases. Trimming took off 10 bases at V and 2 bases at J, with 12 bases between the two ends. The CDR3 consists of 12 residues. The CDR3 DNA reads as TGTGCCACTGGGCGGGGCCCCTACGAGCAGTACTTC. Translating gives CATGRGPYEQYF.